This TCR beta chain emerged from a study of T-cell memory formation after mild COVID-19. This clonotype was picked up a small number of times. Its antigen is not identified. TCRdb re-analysed the 5' RACE reads in MiXCR, keeping a single row per CDR3 protein. The sample yields about 200,000 distinct CDR3 sequences, about a sixth seen once. Study results and limitations: Pre-infection memory carried some responding clones, suggesting that cross-reactive memory joined.

Germline CDR1 reads SGDLS; CDR2 reads YYNGEE. V lost 3 bases to trimming and J lost 3 bases, with 15 bases between them. This CDR3 has 16 amino acids. This receptor was obtained from an adult woman who had mild COVID-19 (a few samples of this study predate the infection). Cell type and time point are not known. Input material: PBMCs or a T cell subset sorted from them (not recorded which). The chain combines TRBV9 with TRBJ2-2, with a possible D match to TRBD1 (5 bases). The CDR3 loop is CASSEGSIQYTGELFF. The DNA of the CDR3 is TGTGCCAGCAGCGAGGGGTCGATACAGTACACCGGGGAGCTGTTTTTT.